This record concerns one T cell receptor beta chain sequence. The antigen remains undetermined. It was by 5' RACE with UMI labels that the TRB cDNA libraries were prepared. Following a re-call of the 5' RACE reads, TCRdb has one entry per CDR3 protein and lacks DNA. The sample has 60,000 to 70,000 distinct CDR3 sequences; the top ten hold under 0.8%. The data were obtained in a study of CXCR3-negative and CXCR3-positive naive CD8 T cells. This CDR3 is 14 amino acids long. Germline-derived CDR1 and CDR2 are SGHTA and FQGNSA. Overall study findings and caveats: For CXCR3-positive naive cells, TRB CDR3s were more hydrophobic than those of CXCR3-negative naive cells.

This receptor was taken from a human donor in good health. Some clones in this sample may be carry-over from other donors' samples. The chain recombines TRBV7-2 with TRBJ2-7; TCRdb returns TRBD1, unconfirmable since there is no DNA. Sequenced material: naive CXCR3+ CD8+ T cells from blood. Stated subset: CD45RO-CCR7+CD27+CD95- naive CD8+ T cells expressing CXCR3 (TNR3+). CDR3 in amino acids: CASTPGTGYYEQYF. Using reference TRBV7-2 and TRBJ2-7 for the parts outside the CDR3, the full variable domain is GAGVSQSPSNKVTEKGKDVELRCDPISGHTALYWYRQSLGQGLEFLIYFQGNSAPDKSGLPSDRFSAERTGGSVSTLTIQRTQQEDSAVYLCASTPGTGYYEQYFGPGTRLTVT.